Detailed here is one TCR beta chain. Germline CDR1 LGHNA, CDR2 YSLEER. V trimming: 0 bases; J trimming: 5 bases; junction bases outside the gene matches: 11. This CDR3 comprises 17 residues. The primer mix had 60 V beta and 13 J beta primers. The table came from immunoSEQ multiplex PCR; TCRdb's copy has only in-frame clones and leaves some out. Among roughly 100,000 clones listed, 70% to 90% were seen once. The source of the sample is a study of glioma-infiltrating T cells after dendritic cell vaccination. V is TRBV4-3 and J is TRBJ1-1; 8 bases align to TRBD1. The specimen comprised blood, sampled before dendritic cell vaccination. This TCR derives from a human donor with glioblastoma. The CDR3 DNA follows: TGCGCCAGCAGCCAAGATTTGGGAAAGACAGGGGAAACTGAAGCTTTCTTT. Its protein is CASSQDLGKTGETEAFF.